This passage covers 23 T cell receptor beta chains from one sample sequenced in a study of blood T cell repertoires in COVID-19 (dated by TCRdb to 2020 to 2022). Library construction relied on the immunoSEQ multiplex PCR assay. TCRdb stores this immuneACCESS table with in-frame sequences only. Part of the clones is absent; in the studies checked, under half of the shortfall reflects unresolved V genes, and no reason is known for the rest. This sample is represented by 180,000 or so clones; less than 90% of them were singletons. The top ten constitute about 14% of the sample. Sequencing was carried out using peripheral blood. Receptor source: a woman in her 70s with COVID-19, enrolled during active disease.

The chain uses TRBV12-5 and TRBJ2-1; perhaps TRBD2 as D (7 bases). Trimming took 5 bases from V and 2 from J, leaving 19 bases between them. CDR3 size: 17 residues. CDR1 LGHNT and CDR2 FRNRAP come from the germline V gene. CDR3 amino acids: CASGDQKGGAAYNEQFF. CDR3 coding DNA: TGTGCTAGTGGTGACCAAAAAGGGGGGGCGGCCTACAATGAGCAGTTCTTC.

The rearrangement joins TRBV19 to TRBJ1-2, with 8 nucleotides matching TRBD1. CDR1 and CDR2 (germline): LNHDA, SQIVND (reference sequence). The junction had 9 bases not matched to a gene; V was cut back by 6 bases and J by 0 bases. The CDR3 extends over 16 amino acids. CDR3 sequence reads: CASSKLPGQANYGYTF. DNA for the CDR3: TGTGCCAGTAGCAAACTTCCGGGACAGGCTAACTATGGCTACACCTTC.

This clone was observed a few times. The rearrangement joins TRBV2 to TRBJ1-5; 12 bases line up with TRBD1. The CDR3 runs 15 residues. V gave up 6 bases and J gave up 4 bases; unmatched junction bases: 4. The germline CDR1 and CDR2 sequences are SNHLY and FYNNEI. The CDR3 loop is CASSGDRGPNQPQHF. In DNA, the CDR3 is TGTGCCAGCAGCGGGGACAGGGGGCCGAATCAGCCCCAGCATTTT.

This clone was seen once. A junction end diverges from the germline sequence, so it may reflect a read error. The chain is built from TRBV6-5 and TRBJ1-2; D possibly corresponds to TRBD1 (6 bases). The CDR3 runs to 11 residues. Germline loops: CDR1 MNHEY, CDR2 SVGAGI. The CDR3 reads CASGLSGTWVF. DNA of the CDR3: TGTGCCAGCGGTCTATCCGGGACATGGGTCTTC.

CDR3 DNA: TGCGCCAGCAGCCCAGGACAGGGAAGGGGCAATGAGCAGTTCTTC. As protein: CASSPGQGRGNEQFF. This chain links TRBV5-1 with TRBJ2-1; 8 positions match TRBD1. Trimming cost V 4 bases and J 6 bases; bases outside gene matches: 9. CDR1 SGHRS and CDR2 YFSETQ come from the germline V gene. This CDR3 has 15 amino acids.

The V call is TRBV9, the J call TRBJ1-1, with D perhaps TRBD1 (6 bases). This CDR3 comprises 13 residues. Germline CDR1 is SGDLS and CDR2 is YYNGEE. V gave up 4 bases and J gave up 5 bases, with 12 bases separating them. DNA for the CDR3: TGTGCCAGCAGCTCCCCCGGACAGACTGAAGCTTTCTTT. Its protein product is CASSSPGQTEAFF.

This chain links TRBV11-2 with TRBJ2-2; D unclear. The CDR3 runs 12 residues. Trimming left V 5 bases short and J 8 bases short, with 9 bases between. Germline V CDR1 and CDR2: SGHAT, FQNNGV. The CDR3 here is CASSPPRGELFF. CDR3 coding DNA: TGTGCCAGCAGCCCCCCCAGGGGGGAGCTGTTTTTT.

This clone was counted a few times. The genes are TRBV29-1 and TRBJ1-3; D uncertain. With 5 bases removed from V and 0 bases from J, the gap between germline ends came to 11 bases. There are 14 residues in the CDR3. Germline V gene sequence: CDR1 SQVTM, CDR2 ANQGSEA. The CDR3 protein is CSVLLGLSGNTIYF. The CDR3 nucleotides read TGCAGCGTTCTATTGGGCCTCTCTGGAAACACCATATATTTT.

The chain has TRBV10-3 and TRBJ2-1; 7 nucleotides match TRBD2. The CDR3 sequence is 14 residues long. Trimming removed 7 bases from V and 7 bases from J; junction bases left unmatched: 10. From germline, CDR1 is ENHRY and CDR2 SYGVKD. Here the CDR3 reads CAITSKREGNEQFF. The CDR3 bases are TGTGCCATCACCTCAAAGCGGGAAGGTAATGAGCAGTTCTTC.

The gene calls are TRBV18 and TRBJ2-1; TRBD2 might be the D (6 bases). Germline lookup yields CDR1 KGHSH and CDR2 LQKENI. The CDR3 spans 15 residues. V was pared by 3 bases and J by 2 bases, with 11 bases between. The CDR3 sequence is CASSPGSGTYNEQFF. CDR3 sequence (DNA): TGTGCCAGCTCACCTGGTAGCGGAACCTACAATGAGCAGTTCTTC.

The V and J genes are TRBV3-1 (or the pseudogene TRBV3-2) and TRBJ1-1, with TRBD1 as a possible D gene (5 bases). Trimming left V 6 bases short and J 0 bases short, with 8 bases between. The CDR3 has 13 residues. Germline loops: CDR1 LGHDT, CDR2 YNNKEL (reference sequence). CDR3: CASSRQLNTEAFF. In DNA, the CDR3 is TGTGCCAGCAGTCGACAGCTGAACACTGAAGCTTTCTTT.

The gene calls are TRBV27 and TRBJ1-1; 7 nucleotides align to TRBD1. The V gene end was trimmed by 4 bases and the J gene end by 1 base; junction bases not matched to a gene: 6. From germline, CDR1 is MNHEY and CDR2 SMNVEV (reference sequence). CDR3 length equals 15 residues. CDR3 DNA sequence: TGTGCCAGCAGTTCATGGGACAGTGCGAACACTGAAGCTTTCTTT. This codes for CASSSWDSANTEAFF.

In DNA form, the CDR3 reads TGTGCCAGCAGGCCCCGGGGATTGCGGAGCACAGATACGCAGTATTTT. Translating it yields CASRPRGLRSTDTQYF. V and J are TRBV28 and TRBJ2-3; perhaps TRBD2 as D (5 bases). Deletions cut 6 bases from V and 0 bases from J, with 16 bases between. CDR3 size: 16 residues. The germline V gene encodes CDR1 MDHEN and CDR2 SYDVKM.

In its sample, this clone was seen a few times. This chain joins TRBV28 and TRBJ2-7; 8 nucleotides align to TRBD2. CDR3 size: 13 residues. Germline V gene data show CDR1 as MDHEN and CDR2 as SYDVKM. J lost 2 bases, V lost 4 bases, and 1 base had no gene match. CDR3 sequence (DNA): TGTGCCAGCAGTTCGGGGGGGCCCTACGAGCAGTACGTC. Encoded protein: CASSSGGPYEQYV.

The chain's CDR3 is CASRLAGDGWGTQYF. In nucleotides, the CDR3 is TGTGCCAGCCGATTAGCGGGAGACGGGTGGGGTACGCAGTATTTT. The chain is built from TRBV27 and TRBJ2-3; 9 positions match TRBD2. Germline V CDR1 and CDR2: MNHEY, SMNVEV (reference sequence). This CDR3 region has 15 residues. V lost 8 bases and J lost 8; bases outside the gene matches: 14.

This clone is a singleton in its sample. This chain links TRBV6-1 with TRBJ2-7; a weak D match, TRBD1 (6 bases). Trimming removed 1 base from V and 2 bases from J, with 9 bases in between. This CDR3 region has 14 residues. Germline loops: CDR1 MNHNS, CDR2 SASEGT. The CDR3 nucleotides read TGTGCCAGCAGTGAAGATAGGACAGCCTACGAGCAGTACGTC. The encoded protein is CASSEDRTAYEQYV.

The rearrangement uses TRBV30 and TRBJ1-5; TRBD1 is a possible D gene (5 bases). The CDR3 is 13 amino acids. Trimming shortened V by 4 bases and J by 2 bases, and 9 bases separated the two germline ends. Germline CDR1 and CDR2: GTSNPN and SVGIG (reference sequence). The CDR3 DNA sequence: TGTGCCTGGAAGGGAGGGGGCAATCAGCCCCAGCATTTT. It yields the protein CAWKGGGNQPQHF.

The rearrangement uses TRBV28 and TRBJ1-3; 9 bases agree with TRBD1. Losses at the gene ends were 6 bases for V and 6 bases for J; bases not matched to a gene: 6. The CDR3 is 14 residues long. Germline CDR1 MDHEN, CDR2 SYDVKM. The CDR3 bases are TGTGCCAGCAGGGGGACAGGGAAGGAAAACACCATATATTTT. Amino acid sequence: CASRGTGKENTIYF.

The V and J genes are TRBV11-2 and TRBJ2-7; TRBD1 is a possible D gene (5 bases). The V gene's germline CDR1 is SGHAT and CDR2 FQNNGV. The V end lost 5 bases, the J end lost 3 bases, and 11 bases lay between the germline ends. This CDR3 contains 13 residues. The CDR3 loop is CASSHSGNYEQYF. The CDR3 DNA sequence: TGTGCCAGCAGCCACTCAGGGAACTACGAGCAGTACTTC.

The chain employs TRBV28 and TRBJ1-4, with D hard to call. CDR3 length equals 13 residues. The V end was cut by 11 bases, the J end by 0 bases, with 10 bases between. Germline loops: CDR1 MDHEN, CDR2 SYDVKM. CDR3 in amino acids: CAAKPTTNEKLFF. The CDR3, as DNA: TGTGCCGCGAAACCTACAACTAATGAAAAACTGTTTTTT. The full variable domain, its missing parts supplied by reference TRBV28 and TRBJ1-4, is DVKVTQSSRYLVKRTGEKVFLECVQDMDHENMFWYRQDPGLGLRLIYFSYDVKMKEKGDIPEGYSVSREKKERFSLILESASTNQTSMYLCAAKPTTNEKLFFGSGTQLSVL.

The V and J genes are TRBV27 and TRBJ2-5; 8 bases agree with TRBD1. V lost 3 bases to trimming and J lost 5 bases; unmatched junction nucleotides: 5. The CDR3 has 14 amino acids. From germline, CDR1 is MNHEY and CDR2 SMNVEV (reference sequence). CDR3 in amino acids: CASSFQGAGETQYF. Here the CDR3 DNA reads TGTGCCAGCAGTTTCCAGGGGGCGGGGGAGACCCAGTACTTC.

The J gene is TRBJ2-5, the V gene TRBV11-2; TRBD2 is a possible D gene (6 bases). This CDR3 is 13 amino acids long. The V and J ends lost 1 base and 5 bases respectively, with 8 bases between them. Looked up from germline, CDR1 is SGHAT and CDR2 is FQNNGV. The CDR3 nucleotides read TGTGCCAGCAGCTTAGGAGGGAGGGAGACCCAGTACTTC. Amino acids: CASSLGGRETQYF. Full variable domain (remainder filled in from reference TRBV11-2 and TRBJ2-5): EAGVAQSPRYKIIEKRQSVAFWCNPISGHATLYWYQQILGQGPKLLIQFQNNGVVDDSQLPKDRFSAERLKGVDSTLKIQPAKLEDSAVYLCASSLGGRETQYFGPGTRLLVL.

V usage is TRBV28 and J usage is TRBJ1-2; D may be TRBD1 (6 bases). Trimming shortened V by 6 bases and J by 2 bases, and 13 bases separated the two germline ends. This CDR3 is built from 14 residues. Germline CDR1 is MDHEN and CDR2 is SYDVKM. The CDR3 region is CASRLLDRNYGYTF. CDR3 nucleotide sequence: TGTGCCAGCAGGCTCTTGGACAGAAACTATGGCTACACCTTC.